This T cell receptor beta chain was sequenced for a study of blood T cells in healthy people across ages. Findings and caveats of the study: Age advanced and TCR beta diversity per million T cells fell, roughly linearly.

A second PCR of about 6 to 12 cycles used a sample-barcoded 5' primer and a J-beta primer mix. A single record per CDR3 protein comes from TCRdb applying MiXCR to the 5' RACE reads. There are approximately 1,700,000 distinct CDR3 sequences in the sample; roughly 43% occur only once, and roughly 23% lies in the top ten. This clonotype was counted at least ten times. The antigen remains undetermined. From germline, CDR1 is LGHNA and CDR2 YSLEER. With 1 base removed from V and 0 bases from J, the gap between germline ends came to 13 bases. This CDR3 has 17 residues. This sequence was found in a human donor in good health. Sample: blood. The V gene is TRBV4-3, the J gene TRBJ2-1; D gene ambiguous. This chain's CDR3 is CASSQAHVASSYNEQFF. For the CDR3, the DNA is TGCGCCAGCAGCCAAGCTCACGTCGCTTCCTCCTACAATGAGCAGTTCTTC.